Included here is one T cell receptor (beta chain) sequence, with context. Its specificity is not known. A junction end diverges from the germline sequence, so it may reflect a read error. This specimen comes from a study of cytomegalovirus exposure and HLA in healthy donors. General study results and limits: Later findings reportedly placed an Asian-associated ancestry cluster below the roughly 690-donor mean for N-insertions. A link between a missense DCLRE1C variant and TCR beta V- and J-gene trimming emerged from a later analysis.

It was with 60 Vbeta and 13 Jbeta primers that the PCR ran. The data were produced by immunoSEQ multiplex PCR, yet TCRdb's version contains in-frame clones alone and is incomplete. The data show some 90,000 clones, approximately 80% seen once. Germline assignment: CDR1 SEHNR and CDR2 FQNEAQ (reference sequence). The CDR3 has 14 residues. The receptor was derived from a man aged 25 to 40 in good health and CMV-seropositive. The chain has TRBV7-9 and TRBJ1-6; 7 bases agree with TRBD1. Sequencing was performed on PBMCs. CDR3 nucleotides: TGTTCCAGCAGCTGGGACAGTCCGTATTCACCCCTCCACTTT. Protein: CSSSWDSPYSPLHF.